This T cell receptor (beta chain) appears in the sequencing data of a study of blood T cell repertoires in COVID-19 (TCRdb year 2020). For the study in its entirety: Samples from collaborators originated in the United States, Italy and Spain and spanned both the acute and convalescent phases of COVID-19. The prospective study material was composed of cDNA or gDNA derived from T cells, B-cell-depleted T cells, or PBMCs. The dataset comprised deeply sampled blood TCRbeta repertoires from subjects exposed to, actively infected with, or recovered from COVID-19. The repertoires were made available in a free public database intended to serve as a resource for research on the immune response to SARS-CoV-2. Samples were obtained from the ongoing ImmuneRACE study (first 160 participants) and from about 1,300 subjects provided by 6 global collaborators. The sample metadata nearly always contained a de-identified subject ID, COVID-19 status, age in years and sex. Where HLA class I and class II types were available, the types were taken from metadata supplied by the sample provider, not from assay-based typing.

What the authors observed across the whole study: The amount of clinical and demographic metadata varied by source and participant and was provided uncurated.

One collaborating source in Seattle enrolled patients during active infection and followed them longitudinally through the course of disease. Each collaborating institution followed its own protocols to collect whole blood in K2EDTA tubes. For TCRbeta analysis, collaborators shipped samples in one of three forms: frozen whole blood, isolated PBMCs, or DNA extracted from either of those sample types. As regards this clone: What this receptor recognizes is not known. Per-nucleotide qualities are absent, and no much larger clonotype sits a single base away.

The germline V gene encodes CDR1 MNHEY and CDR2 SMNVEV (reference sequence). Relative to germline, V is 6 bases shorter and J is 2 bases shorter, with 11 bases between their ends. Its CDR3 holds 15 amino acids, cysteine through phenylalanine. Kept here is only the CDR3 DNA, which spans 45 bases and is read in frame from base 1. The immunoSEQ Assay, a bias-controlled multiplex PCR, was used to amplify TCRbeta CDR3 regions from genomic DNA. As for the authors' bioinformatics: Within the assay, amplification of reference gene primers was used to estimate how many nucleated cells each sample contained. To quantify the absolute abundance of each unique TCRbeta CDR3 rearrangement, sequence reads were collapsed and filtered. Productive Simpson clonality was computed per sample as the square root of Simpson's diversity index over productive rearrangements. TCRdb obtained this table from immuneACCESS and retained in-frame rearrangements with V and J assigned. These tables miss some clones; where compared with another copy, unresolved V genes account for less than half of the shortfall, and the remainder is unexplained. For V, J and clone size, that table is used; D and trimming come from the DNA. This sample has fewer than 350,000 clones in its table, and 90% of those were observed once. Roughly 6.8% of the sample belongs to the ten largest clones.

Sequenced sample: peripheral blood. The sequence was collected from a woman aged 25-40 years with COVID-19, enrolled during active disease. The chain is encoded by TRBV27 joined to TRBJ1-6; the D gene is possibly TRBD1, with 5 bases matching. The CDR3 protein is CASRRAGPYNSPLHF. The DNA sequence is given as TGTGCCAGCAGGAGGGCGGGGCCCTATAATTCACCCCTCCACTTT.